One and the same sample provided the 27 T cell receptor beta chains below, sequenced in a study of T cells after yellow fever vaccination. TCRdb independently ran MiXCR on the 5' RACE reads; one entry per CDR3 protein. The repertoire consists of roughly 340,000 distinct CDR3 sequences, with approximately 9% occurring once and the leading ten covering roughly 18%. The sequenced sample was PBMCs, obtained on the day of the first yellow fever vaccination. These receptors all stem from a man younger than 30 who received the YFV17D yellow fever vaccine.

The sample holds many counts of this clonotype. The rearrangement links TRBV20-1 to TRBJ2-5, with D perhaps TRBD2 (7 bases). This CDR3 comprises 13 residues. The V and J ends lost 4 bases and 3 bases respectively, with 12 bases between them. Germline CDR1 and CDR2: DFQATT and SNEGSKA (reference sequence). CDR3 sequence (DNA): TGCAGTGCTAAACGGGGGGCAGAAGAGACCCAGTACTTC. Residues: CSAKRGAEETQYF.

The chain uses TRBV4-3 and TRBJ2-2; D gene uncertain. This CDR3 region has 15 residues. Trimming pared 0 bases from V and 3 bases from J, leaving 8 bases between. Germline-derived CDR1 and CDR2 are LGHNA and YSLEER. The CDR3 region has the DNA TGCGCCAGCAGCCAAGAGGGGTCCTACACCGGGGAGCTGTTTTTT. It translates to CASSQEGSYTGELFF.

This chain connects TRBV28 to TRBJ2-3; possibly TRBD2 for D (7 bases). Germline V gene sequence: CDR1 MDHEN, CDR2 SYDVKM. The CDR3 sequence is 13 residues long. CDR3 in amino acids: CAATGGATDTQYF. The CDR3 coding sequence is TGTGCAGCTACGGGGGGCGCAACAGATACGCAGTATTTT.

This clonotype showed up many times. The rearrangement uses TRBV5-1 and TRBJ2-3, with TRBD2 matching over 10 bases. The germline V gene encodes CDR1 SGHRS and CDR2 YFSETQ. The CDR3 is 16 residues long. V gave up 3 bases and J gave up 4 bases; unmatched junction bases: 8. CDR3 sequence (DNA): TGCGCCAGCAGCTCGGAGCGGGGGGGCATCCCAGATACGCAGTATTTT. It translates to CASSSERGGIPDTQYF.

This clonotype was detected only a few times. This rearrangement joins TRBV5-4 to TRBJ2-5; 12 bases fit TRBD2. V dropped 0 bases and J dropped 7; count of bases not matched to a gene: 4. CDR1 is SGHNT and CDR2 is YYREEE in the germline V gene (reference sequence). The CDR3 runs to 15 residues. CDR3 region: CASSLETSGGRTQYF. The CDR3, as DNA: TGTGCCAGCAGCTTGGAGACTAGCGGGGGTAGGACCCAGTACTTC. Variable domain in full (rest from reference TRBV5-4 and TRBJ2-5): ETGVTQSPTHLIKTRGQQVTLRCSSQSGHNTVSWYQQALGQGPQFIFQYYREEENGRGNFPPRFSGLQFPNYSSELNVNALELDDSALYLCASSLETSGGRTQYFGPGTRLLVL.

This clonotype was detected only a few times. The CDR3 sequence is CASSVVGYGYTF. The CDR3 coding sequence is TGTGCCAGCAGCGTAGTCGGCTATGGCTACACCTTC. This chain connects TRBV9 to TRBJ1-2; no clear D. The V end lost 0 bases, the J end lost 4 bases, and 4 bases lay between the germline ends. The CDR3 runs to 12 residues. Germline V gives CDR1 SGDLS, CDR2 YYNGEE.

This clonotype was seen ten or more times. The V gene is TRBV5-6, the J gene TRBJ1-3; D perhaps matches TRBD1 (5 bases). CDR1 SGHDT and CDR2 YYEEEE come from the germline V gene. With 0 bases removed from V and 2 bases from J, the gap between germline ends came to 12 bases. The CDR3 runs 16 residues. The CDR3 reads CASSLALGGPGNTIYF. The DNA of the CDR3 is TGTGCCAGCAGCTTGGCCCTCGGGGGTCCTGGAAACACCATATATTTT.

This clonotype was counted ten times or more. The chain has TRBV6-5 and TRBJ1-6, with D hard to call. The CDR3 length is 13 residues. The V gene's germline CDR1 is MNHEY and CDR2 SVGAGI. V gave up 0 bases and J gave up 10 bases, with 7 bases separating them. The CDR3 reads CASSYSIESPLHF. The CDR3 DNA reads TGTGCCAGCAGTTACTCAATCGAATCACCCCTCCACTTT.

The V gene is TRBV5-4, the J gene TRBJ2-3; 7 bases fit TRBD2. The CDR3 contains 16 residues. Germline V gives CDR1 SGHNT, CDR2 YYREEE (reference sequence). Trimming took 2 bases from V and 2 from J; bases not matched to a gene: 8. The CDR3 DNA follows: TGTGCCAGCAGCTTACCCGGTGGGGGGGACACAGATACGCAGTATTTT. This sequence encodes CASSLPGGGDTDTQYF.

The rearrangement joins TRBV4-3 to TRBJ1-1, with D maybe TRBD1 (5 bases). The CDR3 contains 14 residues. V was trimmed by 4 bases and J by 5 bases, leaving 14 bases between them. CDR1 and CDR2 (germline): LGHNA, YSLEER. The DNA of the CDR3 is TGCGCCAGCAGCCCCGCTGGGGGGGGAACTGAAGCTTTCTTT. Translated: CASSPAGGGTEAFF.

This clonotype was counted a few times. The chain recombines TRBV29-1 with TRBJ2-5, with 7 nucleotides matching TRBD2. Germline V gives CDR1 SQVTM, CDR2 ANQGSEA. V shed 3 bases, J shed 1 base, and the junction held 14 bases outside the gene matches. The CDR3 contains 17 residues. The chain's CDR3 is CSVEGESDGGTQETQYF. CDR3 DNA sequence: TGCAGCGTTGAGGGGGAATCTGACGGGGGGACCCAAGAGACCCAGTACTTC.

This clonotype was counted between two and nine times. The V and J genes are TRBV19 and TRBJ2-1; 7 positions agree with TRBD1. Germline V gene sequence: CDR1 LNHDA, CDR2 SQIVND (reference sequence). V shed 1 base and J 3 bases; nucleotides not matched to a gene: 6. This CDR3 spans 16 amino acids. CDR3 amino acids: CASSIGRDSFYNEQFF. The CDR3, as DNA: TGTGCCAGTAGTATAGGCCGGGACAGCTTCTACAATGAGCAGTTCTTC.

This clonotype was seen a handful of times. The gene calls are TRBV7-2 and TRBJ1-1; the D is unclear. Trimming pared 3 bases from V and 5 bases from J, leaving 10 bases between. The CDR3 length is 13 residues. Germline lookup yields CDR1 SGHTA and CDR2 FQGNSA. CDR3 bases: TGTGCCAGCAGCTTTTACGGAGGTACTGAAGCTTTCTTT. This sequence encodes CASSFYGGTEAFF.

There are a few counts of this clonotype. The genes are TRBV4-1 and TRBJ1-4; no definite D call. Germline CDR1 MGHRA, CDR2 YSYEKL. Trimming shortened V by 8 bases and J by 3 bases, and 13 bases separated the two germline ends. This CDR3 spans 14 amino acids. CDR3 sequence reads: CASASVGANEKLFF. The CDR3 DNA reads TGCGCCAGCGCCTCAGTTGGGGCTAATGAAAAACTGTTTTTT.

The rearrangement links TRBV6-5 to TRBJ1-1; TRBD1 is a possible D gene (5 bases). The CDR3 extends over 17 amino acids. The V end lost 0 bases, the J end lost 0 bases, and 14 bases lay between the germline ends. The germline V gene has CDR1 MNHEY and CDR2 SVGAGI. Here the CDR3 reads CASSYSPRDGVNTEAFF. CDR3 coding DNA: TGTGCCAGCAGTTACTCCCCCAGGGATGGGGTGAACACTGAAGCTTTCTTT.

The table lists this clonotype with many counts. CDR3 protein: CATKRLAGDKDTQYF. The DNA of the CDR3 is TGTGCCACTAAAAGACTAGCGGGGGACAAGGATACGCAGTATTTT. The rearrangement joins TRBV7-2 to TRBJ2-3, with 12 bases matching TRBD2. Germline V lookup: CDR1 SGHTA, CDR2 FQGNSA. Trimming took 10 bases from V and 6 from J; bases not matched to a gene: 11. The CDR3 spans 15 residues.

This clonotype was found a few times. The chain is built from TRBV9 and TRBJ2-2; 8 nucleotides agree with TRBD1. The CDR3 contains 18 residues. The ends lost 3 bases at V and 0 bases at J; junction bases unmatched: 10. The germline gives CDR1 SGDLS, CDR2 YYNGEE. Here the CDR3 DNA reads TGTGCCAGCAGCGCCCGGGACAGGCATACCGCGAACACCGGGGAGCTGTTTTTT. The encoded protein is CASSARDRHTANTGELFF.

This clonotype was seen many times. The chain is built from TRBV7-9 and TRBJ2-2, with D unresolved. V was pared by 2 bases and J by 2 bases, with 9 bases between. Looked up from germline, CDR1 is SEHNR and CDR2 is FQNEAQ (reference sequence). The CDR3 contains 15 residues. The CDR3 reads CASSLIRSNTGELFF. CDR3 in DNA: TGTGCCAGCAGCTTAATCAGGAGTAACACCGGGGAGCTGTTTTTT.

This clonotype was seen repeatedly, ten times or more. The chain couples TRBV7-2 to TRBJ2-1, with D perhaps TRBD2 (7 bases). The germline V gene encodes CDR1 SGHTA and CDR2 FQGNSA. The CDR3 spans 16 residues. V lost 1 base, J lost 3 bases, and 13 bases lay in between. In DNA, the CDR3 is TGTGCCAGCAGCTTAGTCGCGGGGGCGGTCTACAATGAGCAGTTCTTC. This sequence encodes CASSLVAGAVYNEQFF.

Many counts were recorded for this clonotype. This chain uses TRBV5-1 with TRBJ1-1; 7 bases align to TRBD1. The CDR3 has 12 amino acids. Per the germline V gene, CDR1 is SGHRS and CDR2 is YFSETQ. With V trimmed by 3 bases and J by 7 bases, 3 bases remained unmatched. The CDR3 spells CASSSGQVEAFF. The DNA of the CDR3 is TGCGCCAGCAGCTCCGGACAGGTTGAAGCTTTCTTT. The full variable domain, in which reference TRBV5-1 and TRBJ1-1 provide the parts outside the CDR3, is KAGVTQTPRYLIKTRGQQVTLSCSPISGHRSVSWYQQTPGQGLQFLFEYFSETQRNKGNFPGRFSGRQFSNSRSEMNVSTLELGDSALYLCASSSGQVEAFFGQGTRLTVV.

The V gene is TRBV27, the J gene TRBJ2-6, with D perhaps assigned TRBD1 or TRBD2 (6 bases each). Per germline, CDR1 MNHEY and CDR2 SMNVEV (reference sequence). V lost 6 bases and J lost 4, with 13 bases in between. This CDR3 is built from 15 residues. The CDR3: CASSLRGDGANVLTF. The CDR3 nucleotides read TGTGCCAGCAGCCTAAGGGGGGACGGGGCCAACGTCCTGACTTTC.

This clonotype was counted between two and nine times. This chain uses TRBV5-8 with TRBJ1-1, with unresolved D. The CDR3 sequence is 13 residues long. The V gene's germline CDR1 is SGHTS and CDR2 YDEGEE. Between the trimmed V and J ends, which lost 1 base and 6 bases, there was a span of 10 bases. In DNA, the CDR3 is TGTGCCAGCAGCTTGACTAGGCGGGCTGAAGCTTTCTTT. Its translation is CASSLTRRAEAFF. Full variable domain (outside the CDR3, taken from reference TRBV5-8 and TRBJ1-1): EAGVTQSPTHLIKTRGQQATLRCSPISGHTSVYWYQQALGLGLQFLLWYDEGEERNRGNFPPRFSGRQFPNYSSELNVNALELEDSALYLCASSLTRRAEAFFGQGTRLTVV.

This clonotype was counted ten times or more. The V and J genes are TRBV27 and TRBJ2-3, with TRBD2 identical over 10 bases. Unmatched junction bases numbered 8, after V lost 3 bases and J lost 5 bases. The CDR3 is made up of 16 amino acids. CDR1 and CDR2 from the germline V gene are MNHEY and SMNVEV (reference sequence). The CDR3: CASSFLAGAGVDTQYF. In DNA form, the CDR3 reads TGTGCCAGCAGTTTTCTAGCGGGGGCCGGGGTAGATACGCAGTATTTT.

This clonotype appeared many times. The genes are TRBV12-3 or TRBV12-4 and TRBJ2-1, with 8 bases lining up with TRBD2. Losses at the gene ends were 5 bases for V and 3 bases for J; bases not matched to a gene: 6. The CDR3 has 15 amino acids. CDR3 nucleotides: TGTGCCAGCAGTGCCAGCGGGGGCTACTACAATGAGCAGTTCTTC. As protein: CASSASGGYYNEQFF.

This clonotype has more than one count but fewer than ten. This chain uses TRBV5-6 with TRBJ1-6; a weak D match, TRBD1 (6 bases). There are 14 residues in the CDR3. Germline V gene data show CDR1 as SGHDT and CDR2 as YYEEEE. V was cut by 4 bases and J by 7 bases, with 12 bases left in between. CDR3 DNA sequence: TGTGCCAGCAGCATTCGAGGACAGAATTCACCCCTCCACTTT. The encoded protein is CASSIRGQNSPLHF. The variable domain in full, with the rest retrieved from reference TRBV5-6 and TRBJ1-6, is DAGVTQSPTHLIKTRGQQVTLRCSPKSGHDTVSWYQQALGQGPQFIFQYYEEEERQRGNFPDRFSGHQFPNYSSELNVNALLLGDSALYLCASSIRGQNSPLHFGNGTRLTVT.

This clonotype has only a few counts. CDR3 sequence reads: CSGGQWNTEAFF. The CDR3 DNA follows: TGCAGCGGGGGACAGTGGAACACTGAAGCTTTCTTT. The chain recombines TRBV29-1 with TRBJ1-1; 7 bases fit TRBD1. This CDR3 is built from 12 residues. Germline CDR1 is SQVTM and CDR2 is ANQGSEA. V lost 7 bases to trimming and J lost 1 base; unmatched junction nucleotides: 3.

The chain uses TRBV7-7 and TRBJ2-2; D possibly corresponds to TRBD1 (5 bases). In germline, CDR1 is SSHAT, CDR2 FNYEAQ (reference sequence). The CDR3 contains 16 residues. The V gene lost 4 bases and the J gene lost 0 bases, with 12 bases spanning the gap. This CDR3 reads CASSSFPGSNTGELFF. Written as DNA, the CDR3 is TGTGCCAGCAGCTCGTTCCCAGGGTCGAACACCGGGGAGCTGTTTTTT.